A selection of T cell receptor beta chains follows, all from one sample in a study of cytomegalovirus exposure and HLA in healthy donors. The table came from immunoSEQ multiplex PCR; TCRdb's copy has only in-frame clones and leaves some out. The sample includes about 110,000 clones, 65% to 80% of them seen just once. Sequencing used PBMCs. The receptors here all came from a male donor in good health and CMV-seropositive. CDR3s include the opening cysteine and the closing phenylalanine or tryptophan. The D gene is left open where the match is weak. Expanded clones are given a class, and other clones once, few, many or no size at all.

10,TRBJ2-1,NA,TRBV7-2,NA,CASSFSEQFF,TGTGCCAGCAGCTTCAGTGAGCAGTTCTTC
16,TRBJ2-4,few,TRBV2,TRBD1,CASSEARTGAKNIQYF,TGTGCCAGCAGTGAAGCAAGGACAGGAGCCAAAAACATTCAGTACTTC
13,TRBJ1-1,NA,TRBV27,NA,CASSYRGSTEAFF,TGTGCCAGCAGCTACCGGGGGAGTACTGAAGCTTTCTTT
14,TRBJ2-7,NA,TRBV28,TRBD1,CASRAGTATYEQYF,TGTGCCAGCAGGGCCGGGACAGCCACCTACGAGCAGTACTTC
14,TRBJ2-7,NA,TRBV5-8,NA,CASSNREGERKQYF,TGTGCCAGCAGCAACAGGGAGGGGGAACGGAAGCAGTACTTC
17,TRBJ1-1,NA,TRBV19,NA,CASSIQSGPRTGTEAFF,TGTGCCAGTAGTATCCAGTCTGGGCCCCGAACAGGGACTGAAGCTTTCTTT
15,TRBJ1-5,few,TRBV6-1,NA,CASSAGGYSNQPQHF,TGTGCCAGCAGTGCGGGGGGATATAGCAATCAGCCCCAGCATTTT
16,TRBJ1-3,NA,TRBV4-1,TRBD1,CASSQGTGDSGNTIYF,TGCGCCAGCAGCCAAGGGACAGGTGACTCTGGAAACACCATATATTTT
13,TRBJ1-4,NA,TRBV5-6,NA,CASSLGQLEKLFF,TGTGCCAGCAGCTTGGGACAGTTGGAAAAACTGTTTTTT
17,TRBJ2-7,NA,TRBV10-3,TRBD2,CAIRNSGTSGQGYEQYF,TGTGCCATCAGGAACTCCGGGACTAGCGGGCAGGGCTACGAGCAGTACTTC
14,TRBJ2-7,few,TRBV15,NA,CAVRNGGPSYEQYF,TGTGCCGTGCGAAACGGGGGGCCCTCCTACGAGCAGTACTTC
17,TRBJ1-3,NA,TRBV5-4,TRBD1,CASSSLTGQGTGNTIYF,TGTGCCAGCAGCTCCCTCACGGGACAGGGGACTGGAAACACCATATATTTT
16,TRBJ2-5,NA,TRBV27,NA,CASSLSRLGAQETQYF,TGTGCCAGCAGTCTCTCTCGACTAGGAGCCCAAGAGACCCAGTACTTC
14,TRBJ2-3,few,TRBV7-8,TRBD2,CASSGLAGTDTQYF,TGTGCCAGCAGCGGACTAGCAGGCACAGATACGCAGTATTTT
13,TRBJ2-3,NA,TRBV6-5,NA,CASSPNQGITQYF,TGTGCCAGCAGCCCCAACCAGGGGATTACGCAGTATTTT
15,TRBJ2-7,NA,TRBV5-8,NA,CASSLEYRVIYEQYF,TGTGCCAGCAGCTTGGAGTACAGGGTGATCTACGAGCAGTACTTC
14,TRBJ1-2,NA,TRBV15,TRBD1,CATSPDRGSYGYTF,TGTGCCACCAGCCCGGACAGGGGGAGCTATGGCTACACCTTC
13,TRBJ2-2,NA,TRBV27,NA,CASGGENTGELFF,TGTGCCAGCGGGGGCGAGAACACCGGGGAGCTGTTTTTT
16,TRBJ1-3,once,TRBV30,NA,CAWSVSRAFSGNTIYF,TGTGCCTGGAGTGTATCTAGAGCATTCTCTGGAAACACCATATATTTT
18,TRBJ2-4,NA,TRBV27,NA,CASSLSPGQGLAKNIQYF,TGTGCCAGCAGTTTATCTCCGGGACAAGGCCTAGCCAAAAACATTCAGTACTTC
13,TRBJ1-1,NA,TRBV18,NA,CASSPELNTEAFF,TGTGCCAGCTCACCTGAGCTGAACACTGAAGCTTTCTTT
14,TRBJ1-2,NA,TRBV25-1,TRBD1,CASSPWTGIYGYTF,TGTGCCAGCAGCCCCTGGACAGGGATCTATGGCTACACCTTC
12,TRBJ2-7,NA,TRBV4-1,NA,CASSQDAGEQYF,TGCGCCAGCAGCCAAGACGCCGGGGAGCAGTACTTC
13,TRBJ2-2,NA,TRBV7-3,NA,CASGGVNTGELFF,TGTGCCAGCGGAGGGGTGAACACCGGGGAGCTGTTTTTT
13,TRBJ2-2,NA,TRBV19,NA,CASNLGFPGELFF,TGTGCCAGTAACCTCGGGTTTCCCGGGGAGCTGTTTTTT
15,TRBJ2-3,NA,TRBV5-1,TRBD2,CASSQLAGATDTQYF,TGCGCCAGCAGCCAACTAGCGGGAGCCACAGATACGCAGTATTTT
14,TRBJ1-3,few,TRBV6-5,NA,CASSSAASGDTIYF,TGTGCCAGCAGCTCCGCGGCGTCCGGCGACACCATATATTTT
16,TRBJ2-7,once,TRBV5-1,TRBD2,CASSLAARGAYYEQYF,TGCGCCAGCAGCTTGGCCGCGCGGGGGGCTTACTACGAGCAGTACTTC
14,TRBJ1-1,few,TRBV28,NA,CASSLPTGIAEAFF,TGTGCCAGCAGTTTACCAACAGGGATCGCTGAAGCTTTCTTT
15,TRBJ2-7,few,TRBV4-3,TRBD2,CASSQESGRSGEQYF,TGCGCCAGCAGCCAAGAGAGCGGGAGATCGGGGGAGCAGTACTTC
11,TRBJ2-7,NA,TRBV18,NA,CASSPAVEQYF,TGTGCCAGCTCACCGGCAGTCGAGCAGTACTTC
15,TRBJ1-3,NA,TRBV6-5,NA,CASSYSGRAGNTIYF,TGTGCCAGCAGTTACTCAGGGAGAGCTGGAAACACCATATATTTT
13,TRBJ1-2,NA,TRBV7-9,NA,CASSIAGGYGYTF,TGTGCCAGCAGCATCGCCGGGGGCTATGGCTACACCTTC
13,TRBJ1-5,once,TRBV27,NA,CASSLERGQPQHF,TGTGCCAGCAGTTTAGAAAGGGGCCAGCCCCAGCATTTT
16,TRBJ1-4,NA,TRBV5-1,NA,CASSTSYRASNEKLFF,TGCGCCAGCAGCACATCTTACAGGGCCTCTAATGAAAAACTGTTTTTT
15,TRBJ2-1,few,TRBV7-9,TRBD2,CASSLVASGRHEQFF,TGTGCCAGCAGCTTAGTGGCTAGCGGGAGACATGAGCAGTTCTTC
15,TRBJ2-6,NA,TRBV2,NA,CASSEVTSGANVLTF,TGTGCCAGCAGTGAGGTGACTTCTGGGGCCAACGTCCTGACTTTC
15,TRBJ1-1,NA,TRBV28,NA,CASRSGEGRYTEAFF,TGTGCCAGCAGATCGGGGGAGGGGCGTTATACTGAAGCTTTCTTT
15,TRBJ2-3,NA,TRBV7-2,TRBD2,CASIPSGGPLDTQYF,TGTGCCAGCATCCCTAGCGGGGGGCCTTTAGATACGCAGTATTTT
14,TRBJ2-1,few,TRBV5-1,NA,CASSFGEPYNEQFF,TGCGCCAGCAGCTTCGGGGAACCTTACAATGAGCAGTTCTTC
17,TRBJ2-7,NA,TRBV4-3,NA,CASSKRATGQGLYEQYF,TGCGCCAGCAGCAAGAGAGCGACGGGTCAGGGCTTATACGAGCAGTACTTC
15,TRBJ2-3,NA,TRBV9,TRBD2,CASSASGGRTDTQYF,TGTGCCAGCAGCGCTAGCGGGGGCCGCACAGATACGCAGTATTTT
14,TRBJ2-5,NA,TRBV5-1,NA,CASSLLALQETQYF,TGCGCCAGCAGCCTCCTAGCGCTCCAAGAGACCCAGTACTTC
14,TRBJ1-4,NA,TRBV9,NA,CASSEVGTNEKLFF,TGTGCCAGCAGTGAGGTGGGAACTAATGAAAAACTGTTTTTT
15,TRBJ1-5,NA,TRBV2,NA,CASSEGHNSNQPQHF,TGTGCCAGTAGCGAAGGGCATAATAGCAATCAGCCCCAGCATTTT
15,TRBJ1-2,NA,TRBV5-4,TRBD1,CASSSIFRQGEGYTF,TGTGCCAGCAGCTCCATATTTCGACAGGGCGAAGGCTACACCTTC
14,TRBJ2-7,NA,TRBV19,TRBD2,CASSGSSGIYEQYF,TGTGCCAGTAGTGGCTCTAGCGGGATCTACGAGCAGTACTTC
14,TRBJ2-5,NA,TRBV6-5,NA,CASTRDGIEKTQYF,TGTGCCAGCACAAGAGACGGGATCGAGAAGACCCAGTACTTC
14,TRBJ1-1,few,TRBV5-4,NA,CASRPDRTNTEAFF,TGTGCCAGCAGGCCCGACAGGACAAACACTGAAGCTTTCTTT
15,TRBJ1-2,NA,TRBV6-6,TRBD1,CASSSYAGGSSGYTF,TGTGCCAGCAGTTCGTACGCAGGGGGCTCTAGTGGCTACACCTTC
13,TRBJ2-5,NA,TRBV7-2,NA,CASSLRIQETQYF,TGTGCCAGCAGCCTCAGGATCCAAGAGACCCAGTACTTC
16,TRBJ1-2,NA,TRBV4-3,NA,CASSQDPLLLNYGYTF,TGCGCCAGCAGCCAAGATCCCCTACTCCTTAACTATGGCTACACCTTC
14,TRBJ2-7,few,TRBV29-1,TRBD1,CSVNNPGQGIEQYF,TGCAGCGTTAATAACCCCGGACAGGGAATCGAGCAGTACTTC
16,TRBJ1-4,few,TRBV2,NA,CASSTPPSATNEKLFF,TGTGCCAGCAGTACCCCCCCTAGTGCAACTAATGAAAAACTGTTTTTT
13,TRBJ2-7,NA,TRBV28,TRBD1,CASRTGQGYEQYF,TGTGCCAGCAGAACGGGACAGGGGTACGAGCAGTACTTC
13,TRBJ2-4,NA,TRBV7-9,NA,CASSITGRDIQYF,TGTGCCAGCAGTATTACAGGCCGGGACATTCAGTACTTC
15,TRBJ2-2,many,TRBV5-1,NA,CASRVRQRLTGELFF,TGCGCCAGCAGGGTGCGACAAAGGCTCACCGGGGAGCTGTTTTTT
14,TRBJ2-5,NA,TRBV5-1,NA,CASNSGLSGETQYF,TGCGCCAGCAACAGCGGGCTCAGCGGGGAGACCCAGTACTTC
14,TRBJ1-1,few,TRBV15,NA,CATSPPNKNTEAFF,TGTGCCACCAGCCCACCCAACAAGAACACTGAAGCTTTCTTT
15,TRBJ2-5,once,TRBV9,TRBD2,CASSLLAGDSGTQYF,TGTGCCAGCAGCCTGCTAGCGGGGGACAGCGGGACCCAGTACTTC